The rows below give T cell receptor beta chains drawn from one sample of a study of T cell responses to AZD1222 COVID-19 vaccine. This table comes from immunoSEQ multiplex PCR, and its TCRdb copy is limited to in-frame clones, with some not included. This sample yields some 140,000 clones, of which 88% are seen a single time; less than 3.5% belongs to the top ten. The sample here was peripheral blood, taken on day 0 of AZD1222 vaccination. These receptor sequences come from an adult in good health. CDR3s include the opening cysteine and the closing phenylalanine or tryptophan. The D gene is left open where the match is weak.

v_call	cdr3_length	d_call	j_call	cdr3_aa	cdr3_nt
TRBV15	14	TRBD2	TRBJ2-3	CATRRSGGSDTQYF	TGTGCCACCCGGAGAAGCGGGGGCTCAGATACGCAGTATTTT
TRBV6-5	13	-	TRBJ1-2	CASSYAQYYGYTF	TGTGCCAGCAGTTACGCCCAGTACTATGGCTACACCTTC
TRBV11-2	14	-	TRBJ2-7	CAISAGTVQYEQYF	TGTGCCATTTCGGCCGGGACGGTCCAATACGAGCAGTACTTC
TRBV7-3	16	-	TRBJ2-3	CASSLTRAGSTDTQYF	TGTGCCAGCAGCTTAACGCGGGCGGGTAGCACAGATACGCAGTATTTT
TRBV9	15	-	TRBJ2-7	CASSARTSESSEQYF	TGTGCCAGCAGCGCACGGACTTCGGAGAGCTCCGAGCAGTACTTC
TRBV18	14	TRBD1	TRBJ2-7	CASSIRTGEYEQYF	TGTGCCAGCTCAATACGGACAGGGGAGTACGAGCAGTACTTC
TRBV15	13	-	TRBJ2-5	CATSRDPGETQYF	TGTGCCACCAGCAGAGATCCTGGGGAGACCCAGTACTTC
TRBV7-2	15	-	TRBJ1-6	CASSPTGGGNSPLHF	TGTGCCAGCAGCCCCACCGGGGGCGGCAATTCACCCCTCCACTTT
TRBV5-8	17	TRBD1	TRBJ2-2	CASSFGQAIENTGELFF	TGTGCCAGCAGCTTCGGACAGGCGATCGAAAACACCGGGGAGCTGTTTTTT
TRBV7-2	15	-	TRBJ1-5	CASSLGINSNQPQHF	TGTGCCAGCAGCTTAGGGATTAATAGCAATCAGCCCCAGCATTTT
TRBV15	14	-	TRBJ1-5	CATRSDILNQPQHF	TGTGCCACCCGATCGGACATACTGAATCAGCCCCAGCATTTT
TRBV6-2/TRBV6-3	16	TRBD1	TRBJ2-1	CASSYLRQGAIDEQFF	TGTGCCAGCAGTTACCTCCGACAGGGGGCTATAGATGAGCAGTTCTTC